These 20 T cell receptor beta chains came from one sample sequenced in a study of a mutant IDH1 vaccine in newly diagnosed glioma. Time point here: baseline, week 1 (first vaccination visit). Sample treatment: pre-vaccination baseline after standard-of-care therapy. Method: immunoSEQ multiplex PCR; TCRdb's copy keeps in-frame clones and lacks some. This sample has more than 50,000 clones; approximately 86% occur once, and the top ten carry 2.9%. Material: PBMCs, obtained from a glioma patient treated with radiotherapy, temozolomide or both. Receptor source: a man younger than 40 with glioma.

V and J are TRBV5-8 and TRBJ2-7; TRBD1 agrees at 11 bases. The ends lost 4 bases at V and 9 bases at J; junction bases unmatched: 6. CDR1 and CDR2 from the germline V gene are SGHTS and YDEGEE. CDR3 length: 13 residues. The CDR3 region has the DNA TGTGCCAGCAGCCGTTGGACAGGGGGCGCGCAGTACTTC. Its translation is CASSRWTGGAQYF.

This rearrangement joins TRBV14 to TRBJ1-2, with a possible D match to TRBD1 (6 bases). CDR3 length: 15 residues. V lost 4 bases to trimming and J lost 4 bases, with 16 bases between them. CDR1 is SGHDN, CDR2 FVKESK, per germline. In nucleotides, the CDR3 is TGTGCCAGCAGCCCATACAGGGCAATGGGCTATGGCTACACCTTC. This encodes CASSPYRAMGYGYTF.

This chain connects TRBV28 to TRBJ2-5, with 8 bases lining up with TRBD1. Germline CDR1 and CDR2: MDHEN and SYDVKM. The CDR3 totals 14 residues. The V segment lost 6 bases and the J segment 6 bases; nucleotides outside the gene matches: 9. The CDR3 region is CASSYAGGRQTQYF. Here the CDR3 DNA reads TGTGCCAGCAGCTACGCAGGGGGCCGGCAGACCCAGTACTTC.

This rearrangement joins TRBV6-5 to TRBJ1-1; no reliable D call. With 6 bases removed from V and 1 base from J, the gap between germline ends came to 9 bases. This CDR3 has 13 amino acids. Germline CDR1 MNHEY, CDR2 SVGAGI. The CDR3 DNA reads TGTGCCAGCAGGGCCGCGGGGAACACTGAAGCTTTCTTT. Translation gives CASRAAGNTEAFF.

The V call is TRBV4-1, the J call TRBJ1-4; D remains unclear. Per the germline V gene, CDR1 is MGHRA and CDR2 is YSYEKL. V lost 4 bases to trimming and J lost 2 bases, with 11 bases between them. The CDR3 length is 15 residues. The CDR3 nucleotides are TGCGCCAGCAGCCGGGCCTCTGGGACTAATGAAAAACTGTTTTTT. Protein sequence: CASSRASGTNEKLFF.

The chain employs TRBV13 and TRBJ1-1; D gene uncertain. The V gene's germline CDR1 is PRHDT and CDR2 FYEKMQ (reference sequence). Trimming removed 3 bases at V and 2 bases at J, with 10 bases between. This CDR3 region has 14 residues. In DNA form, the CDR3 reads TGTGCCAGCAGCTTCGCAGGAGGAAACACTGAAGCTTTCTTT. Residues: CASSFAGGNTEAFF.

The gene calls are TRBV30 and TRBJ2-3, with D maybe TRBD1 (5 bases). Germline-derived CDR1 and CDR2 are GTSNPN and SVGIG (reference sequence). The ends were cut back, 5 bases at V and 8 bases at J, with 17 bases in the middle. The CDR3 contains 13 residues. CDR3 nucleotides: TGTGCCTGGGCCGCTAAGGGGCTGGCTACGCAGTATTTT. Encoded protein: CAWAAKGLATQYF.

The rearrangement uses TRBV7-7 and TRBJ2-1; 8 bases fit TRBD2. Germline CDR1 reads SSHAT; CDR2 reads FNYEAQ (reference sequence). Trimming took 5 bases from V and 5 from J; bases not matched to a gene: 5. The CDR3 spans 14 residues. CDR3 nucleotides: TGTGCCAGCAGCGTTAGCGGGACTAACAATGAGCAGTTCTTC. Amino acids: CASSVSGTNNEQFF. Filled out from reference TRBV7-7 and TRBJ2-1, the complete variable domain reads GAGVSQSPRYKVTKRGQDVTLRCDPISSHATLYWYQQALGQGPEFLTYFNYEAQPDKSGLPSDRFSAERPEGSISTLTIQRTEQRDSAMYRCASSVSGTNNEQFFGPGTRLTVL.

This clone was counted a single time. The V gene is TRBV30, the J gene TRBJ2-2, with a weak D call TRBD1 (7 bases). The CDR3 is 14 amino acids. Germline V CDR1 and CDR2: GTSNPN, SVGIG (reference sequence). Trimming shortened V by 0 bases and J by 7 bases, and 12 bases separated the two germline ends. The CDR3 sequence is CAWSVLRGDGELFF. CDR3 sequence (DNA): TGTGCCTGGAGTGTACTCAGGGGGGACGGGGAGCTGTTTTTT.

The chain links TRBV19 to TRBJ1-6, with D maybe TRBD1 (6 bases). Germline V gives CDR1 LNHDA, CDR2 SQIVND (reference sequence). This CDR3 has 16 residues. Trimming cost V 6 bases and J 7 bases, with 19 bases left between them. The CDR3 region is CASRPDSPAGNSPLHF. CDR3 coding DNA: TGTGCCAGTAGGCCGGACAGCCCCGCGGGGAATTCACCCCTCCACTTT.

CDR3: CASSLELAGGVETQYF. In DNA form, the CDR3 reads TGTGCCAGCAGCTTAGAACTAGCGGGGGGTGTTGAGACCCAGTACTTC. The chain recombines TRBV11-2 with TRBJ2-5, with 12 nucleotides matching TRBD2. V trimming: 0 bases; J trimming: 5 bases; junction bases outside the gene matches: 4. The germline gives CDR1 SGHAT, CDR2 FQNNGV. This CDR3 is 16 amino acids long. The full variable domain, in which reference TRBV11-2 and TRBJ2-5 provide the parts outside the CDR3, is EAGVAQSPRYKIIEKRQSVAFWCNPISGHATLYWYQQILGQGPKLLIQFQNNGVVDDSQLPKDRFSAERLKGVDSTLKIQPAKLEDSAVYLCASSLELAGGVETQYFGPGTRLLVL.

J is TRBJ1-1 and V is TRBV5-4; D not certain. The CDR3 runs 14 residues. From germline, CDR1 is SGHNT and CDR2 YYREEE (reference sequence). Trimming cost V 4 bases and J 7 bases, with 17 bases left between them. DNA for the CDR3: TGTGCCAGCAGCCGTATGACACAAAGAATTGAAGCTTTCTTT. The encoded protein is CASSRMTQRIEAFF.

The J gene is TRBJ1-2, the V gene TRBV9; TRBD1 matches 8 bases. The germline gives CDR1 SGDLS, CDR2 YYNGEE. V dropped 4 bases and J dropped 8; count of bases not matched to a gene: 10. The CDR3 extends over 14 amino acids. CDR3 loop: CASSKSGTGYGYTF. Here the CDR3 DNA reads TGTGCCAGCAGCAAGTCTGGGACAGGATACGGCTACACCTTC.

V usage is TRBV6-5 and J usage is TRBJ1-2; the D is unclear. Trimming took 6 bases from V and 0 from J, leaving 11 bases between them. Germline V lookup: CDR1 MNHEY, CDR2 SVGAGI. The CDR3 extends over 14 amino acids. DNA of the CDR3: TGTGCCAGCAGCCAAACTAACGCTAACTATGGCTACACCTTC. Its translation: CASSQTNANYGYTF.

This chain joins TRBV5-3 and TRBJ2-7; D not resolved. TRBV5-3 carries the ORF label, with uncertain function. This CDR3 contains 13 residues. Trimming shortened V by 1 base and J by 3 bases, and 8 bases separated the two germline ends. CDR3 nucleotide sequence: TGTGCCAGAAGCTTGCGGCTGTACTACGAGCAGTACTTC. Its translation is CARSLRLYYEQYF.

In DNA form, the CDR3 reads TGTGCCAGCACCCATGCGGGAGAGGGCACTGAAGCTTTCTTT. This sequence encodes CASTHAGEGTEAFF. The V and J genes are TRBV11-2 and TRBJ1-1; D uncertain. Germline CDR1 SGHAT, CDR2 FQNNGV. The CDR3 runs to 14 residues. V was pared by 7 bases and J by 4 bases, with 16 bases between.

V is TRBV6-5 and J is TRBJ2-7, with 11 bases aligning to TRBD1. In germline, CDR1 is MNHEY, CDR2 SVGAGI. The CDR3 loop spans 15 amino acids. V lost 6 bases and J lost 4; bases outside the gene matches: 8. As DNA, the CDR3 is TGTGCCAGCAGCGCCGGGACAGGGGGAGGGTACGAGCAGTACTTC. Translating gives CASSAGTGGGYEQYF.

The chain links TRBV6-1 to TRBJ2-7; 7 nucleotides match TRBD1. The junction had 12 bases not matched to a gene; V was cut back by 4 bases and J by 3 bases. This CDR3 has 16 residues. Germline loops: CDR1 MNHNS, CDR2 SASEGT. The CDR3 reads CASSGGKTGQSYEQYF. The CDR3 DNA reads TGTGCCAGCAGTGGGGGGAAAACGGGACAGAGCTACGAGCAGTACTTC.

The gene calls are TRBV28 and TRBJ2-7; D gene unclear. CDR3 length equals 12 residues. The germline V and J ends were trimmed by 1 base and 7 bases, with 8 bases remaining between them. The germline gives CDR1 MDHEN, CDR2 SYDVKM. In DNA, the CDR3 is TGTGCCAGCAGTTTATACGCCCATGAGCAGTACTTC. Amino acids: CASSLYAHEQYF.

The J gene is TRBJ1-2, the V gene TRBV6-5; TRBD1 matches at 8 bases. V was clipped by 5 bases and J by 7 bases; unmatched bases: 6. The length of the CDR3 is 13 residues. CDR1 MNHEY and CDR2 SVGAGI come from the germline V gene. The CDR3 DNA is TGTGCCAGCAGTACGAACAGGGGGGGTGGCTACACCTTC. Encoded protein: CASSTNRGGGYTF.